These 17 T cell receptor beta chains originate from one sample sequenced in a study of blood T cell repertoires in COVID-19 (dated by TCRdb to 2020 to 2021). Library method: the immunoSEQ multiplex PCR assay. The immuneACCESS repertoire file appears here via TCRdb, limited to in-frame rearrangements. These files lack a portion of the clones; in checked studies, under half of the deficit traces to unresolved V genes, and the cause of the others is not known. The sample table shows approximately 110,000 clones, and about 87% are seen once. The ten largest account for less than 8% of the sample. Sequenced material: peripheral blood. Receptors were obtained from a woman in her forties or fifties with acute or convalescent COVID-19.

There are a few counts of this clone. The rearrangement joins TRBV7-3 to TRBJ2-1, with TRBD1 matching over 8 bases. Trimming cost V 1 base and J 7 bases; bases outside gene matches: 6. The CDR3 runs to 15 residues. The germline gives CDR1 SGHTA, CDR2 FQGTGA. CDR3 sequence: CASSLMRTGLNEQFF. The CDR3 coding sequence is TGTGCCAGCAGCTTAATGAGGACAGGGCTGAATGAGCAGTTCTTC.

CDR3 protein: CASSVFPGNYGYTF. The CDR3, as DNA: TGTGCCAGCAGCGTTTTTCCAGGGAACTATGGCTACACCTTC. The rearrangement uses TRBV5-6 and TRBJ1-2, with a weak D call TRBD1 (5 bases). The CDR3 sequence is 14 residues long. Germline CDR1 and CDR2: SGHDT and YYEEEE. V lost 4 bases and J 2 bases, leaving 12 bases between the germline ends. Full variable domain (rest looked up from reference TRBV5-6 and TRBJ1-2): DAGVTQSPTHLIKTRGQQVTLRCSPKSGHDTVSWYQQALGQGPQFIFQYYEEEERQRGNFPDRFSGHQFPNYSSELNVNALLLGDSALYLCASSVFPGNYGYTFGSGTRLTVV.

The chain employs TRBV4-2 and TRBJ1-1, with D perhaps matching TRBD1 (5 bases). Germline V gene data show CDR1 as LGHNA and CDR2 as YNFKEQ. Between the trimmed V and J ends, which lost 2 bases and 3 bases, there was a span of 10 bases. This CDR3 has 14 amino acids. The DNA of the CDR3 is TGTGCCAGCAGCCAAATACAGGCTTACACTGAAGCTTTCTTT. Its protein product is CASSQIQAYTEAFF.

CDR3 nucleotides: TGTGCCAGCAGCCGGGACACCGCGAACACTGAAGCTTTCTTT. It translates to CASSRDTANTEAFF. The chain recombines TRBV7-9 with TRBJ1-1; D might be TRBD1 (6 bases). V was shortened by 5 bases and J by 1 base, with 11 bases between the two germline ends. The CDR3 length is 14 residues. Per the germline V gene, CDR1 is SEHNR and CDR2 is FQNEAQ (reference sequence).

This chain connects TRBV5-1 to TRBJ2-5; 8 positions match TRBD1. Germline trimming cut 4 bases from V and 5 bases from J; bases unmatched to any gene: 10. Germline V lookup: CDR1 SGHRS, CDR2 YFSETQ. This CDR3 is built from 15 residues. Here the CDR3 DNA reads TGCGCCAGCAGCGTGACAGGGGTTGGAGGGGAGACCCAGTACTTC. As protein: CASSVTGVGGETQYF.

This chain joins TRBV5-5 and TRBJ1-6; 12 positions agree with TRBD1. Germline V gives CDR1 SGHKS, CDR2 YYEKEE (reference sequence). CDR3 length: 18 residues. The V gene end was trimmed by 4 bases and the J gene end by 3 bases; junction bases not matched to a gene: 8. CDR3 protein: CASSGGQGAMDYNSPLHF. The CDR3 DNA reads TGTGCCAGCAGCGGGGGACAGGGGGCGATGGACTATAATTCACCCCTCCACTTT.

The chain is built from TRBV5-1 and TRBJ2-7; TRBD1 aligns across 11 bases. The CDR3 runs to 14 residues. The J segment lost 4 bases and the V segment lost 5 bases, leaving 5 bases of the junction unmatched. Germline V gene sequence: CDR1 SGHRS, CDR2 YFSETQ. CDR3 sequence: CASRQGQGAYEQYF. DNA for the CDR3: TGCGCCAGCAGACAAGGACAGGGGGCTTACGAGCAGTACTTC.

This clone was detected a few times. The chain employs TRBV11-2 and TRBJ1-4; TRBD1 matches 7 bases. The junction had 5 bases not matched to a gene; V was cut back by 3 bases and J by 4 bases. Germline V gene data show CDR1 as SGHAT and CDR2 as FQNNGV. This CDR3 is built from 15 residues. CDR3 in DNA: TGTGCCAGCAGCTTTACAGGGGTTATTAATGAAAAACTGTTTTTT. Translating gives CASSFTGVINEKLFF.

This clone was recorded only once. The chain employs TRBV29-1 and TRBJ2-7, with no clear D. The CDR3 runs 13 residues. Germline values: CDR1 SQVTM, CDR2 ANQGSEA. V was clipped by 5 bases and J by 0 bases, with 11 bases between them. CDR3 sequence: CSVYSPSSYEQYF. The CDR3 DNA reads TGCAGCGTTTACAGCCCCTCCTCCTACGAGCAGTACTTC.

V and J are TRBV4-2 and TRBJ2-2; 13 positions agree with TRBD2. Germline CDR1 LGHNA, CDR2 YNFKEQ. The trim removed 0 bases at V and 3 bases at J, leaving 4 bases unmatched. CDR3 size: 18 residues. CDR3 coding DNA: TGTGCCAGCAGCCAAGATGGGACTAGCGGGGCAGACACCGGGGAGCTGTTTTTT. Encoded protein: CASSQDGTSGADTGELFF.

V is TRBV9 and J is TRBJ2-1; 7 nucleotides agree with TRBD2. Germline CDR1 SGDLS, CDR2 YYNGEE. V was pared by 7 bases and J by 7 bases, with 5 bases of the junction left unmatched. The CDR3 has 12 amino acids. The CDR3 nucleotides are TGTGCCAGCGGGAGGGGAGCTAATGAGCAGTTCTTC. It specifies CASGRGANEQFF.

The CDR3 is CAWSAGQGTDTQYF. CDR3 sequence (DNA): TGTGCCTGGAGTGCCGGACAGGGCACAGATACGCAGTATTTT. The chain has TRBV30 and TRBJ2-3; 7 nucleotides line up with TRBD1. J lost 1 base, V lost 1 base, and 2 bases had no gene match. CDR1 and CDR2 (germline): GTSNPN, SVGIG (reference sequence). The CDR3 has 14 amino acids.

The chain joins TRBV12-5 to TRBJ2-7; 8 bases line up with TRBD1. Losses at the gene ends were 7 bases for V and 2 bases for J; bases not matched to a gene: 4. The V gene's germline CDR1 is LGHNT and CDR2 FRNRAP. This CDR3 contains 13 residues. CDR3 DNA: TGTGCTAGTGTCCGGACAGGGACCTACGAGCAGTACTTC. It specifies CASVRTGTYEQYF.

CDR3 region: CASSPLTLSGFSYNEQFF. CDR3 bases: TGTGCCAGCAGCCCTCTCACGCTTAGCGGGTTCTCCTACAATGAGCAGTTCTTC. The chain is built from TRBV3-1 (or the pseudogene TRBV3-2) and TRBJ2-1; 7 nucleotides match TRBD2. Germline CDR1 and CDR2: LGHDT and YNNKEL (reference sequence). The CDR3 covers 18 residues. The V and J ends lost 4 bases and 0 bases, in that order; junction bases with no gene match: 12.

The chain couples TRBV6-4 to TRBJ1-1, with D unclear. The CDR3 runs 13 residues. Germline CDR1 MRHNA, CDR2 SNTAGT. Trimming shortened V by 2 bases and J by 6 bases, and 10 bases separated the two germline ends. The CDR3 region is CASSDPRVSEAFF. CDR3 nucleotides: TGTGCCAGCAGTGACCCCCGAGTATCTGAAGCTTTCTTT.

The chain employs TRBV19 and TRBJ1-5; TRBD1 matches 10 bases. The CDR3 is made up of 14 amino acids. Germline lookup yields CDR1 LNHDA and CDR2 SQIVND (reference sequence). The V gene end was trimmed by 3 bases and the J gene end by 5 bases; junction bases not matched to a gene: 1. The CDR3 region has the DNA TGTGCCAGTAGTATCGGGACAGGGGATCAGCCCCAGCATTTT. Translating it yields CASSIGTGDQPQHF.

V usage is TRBV27 and J usage is TRBJ2-3; possible D gene TRBD2, 6 bases. The CDR3 covers 15 residues. CDR1 and CDR2 from the germline V gene are MNHEY and SMNVEV (reference sequence). Trimming pared 3 bases from V and 0 bases from J, leaving 10 bases between. In DNA form, the CDR3 reads TGTGCCAGCAGTTTTGCTGGGACTAGCACAGATACGCAGTATTTT. Translated, it gives CASSFAGTSTDTQYF.